The clone carrying this T cell receptor beta chain was observed once. Its antigen is not known. The ends were cut back, 5 bases at V and 4 bases at J, with 11 bases in the middle. Germline loops: CDR1 LNHDA, CDR2 SQIVND (reference sequence). The CDR3 extends over 14 amino acids. Second-dose recipients at about 4 or about 12 weeks were treated as one pooled group. Method: immunoSEQ multiplex PCR; TCRdb's copy keeps in-frame clones and lacks some. The data hold fewer than 120,000 clones, with about 94% observed a single time. The entry originates in a study of T cell responses to AZD1222 COVID-19 vaccine. Regarding the study as a whole: Spike was spanned by vaccine-associated CD4 TCRs, with dominance at 160-218 and 743-854. Mostly white British, mostly female donors; authors suggested clonal diversity may be underestimated. Seropositive at baseline were only a handful of AZD1222 recipients.

The sample consisted of peripheral blood, taken 28 days after the second AZD1222 dose. The receptor comes from an adult who received the AZD1222 COVID-19 vaccine. This chain joins TRBV19 and TRBJ2-2; D is unresolved. As DNA, the CDR3 is TGTGCCAGTAGTTCCGACGGGCCCACCGGGGAGCTGTTTTTT. Translated, it gives CASSSDGPTGELFF.